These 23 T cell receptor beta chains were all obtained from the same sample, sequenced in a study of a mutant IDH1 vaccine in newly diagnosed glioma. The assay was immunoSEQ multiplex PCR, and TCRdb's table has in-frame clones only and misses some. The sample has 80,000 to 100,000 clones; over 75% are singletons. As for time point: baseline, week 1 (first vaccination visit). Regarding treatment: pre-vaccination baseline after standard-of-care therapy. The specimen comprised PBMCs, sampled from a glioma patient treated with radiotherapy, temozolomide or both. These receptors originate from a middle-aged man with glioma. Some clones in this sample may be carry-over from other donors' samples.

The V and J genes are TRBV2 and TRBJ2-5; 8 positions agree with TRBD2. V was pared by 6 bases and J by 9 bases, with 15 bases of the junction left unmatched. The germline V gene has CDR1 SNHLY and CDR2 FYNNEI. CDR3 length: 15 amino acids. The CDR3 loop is CASSSRGSGGRPQYF. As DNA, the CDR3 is TGTGCCAGCAGCTCCCGGGGCAGCGGGGGAAGACCCCAGTACTTC.

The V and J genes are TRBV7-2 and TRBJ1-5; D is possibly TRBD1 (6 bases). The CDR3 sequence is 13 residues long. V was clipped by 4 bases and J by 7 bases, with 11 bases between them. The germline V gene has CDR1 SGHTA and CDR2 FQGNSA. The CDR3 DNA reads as TGTGCCAGCAGCTCGGTACAGGGCCAGCCCCAGCATTTT. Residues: CASSSVQGQPQHF.

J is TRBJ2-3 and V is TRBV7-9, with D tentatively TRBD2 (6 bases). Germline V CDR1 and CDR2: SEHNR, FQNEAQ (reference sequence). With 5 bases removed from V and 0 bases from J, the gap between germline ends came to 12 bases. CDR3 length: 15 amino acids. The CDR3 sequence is CASSPRGSSTDTQYF. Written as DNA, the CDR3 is TGTGCCAGCAGCCCTCGGGGGTCCAGCACAGATACGCAGTATTTT.

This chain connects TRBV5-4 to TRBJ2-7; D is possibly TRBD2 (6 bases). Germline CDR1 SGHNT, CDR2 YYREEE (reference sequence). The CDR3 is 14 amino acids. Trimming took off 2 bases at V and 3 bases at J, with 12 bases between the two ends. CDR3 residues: CASSFQGGIYEQYF. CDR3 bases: TGTGCCAGCAGCTTTCAGGGAGGTATCTACGAGCAGTACTTC.

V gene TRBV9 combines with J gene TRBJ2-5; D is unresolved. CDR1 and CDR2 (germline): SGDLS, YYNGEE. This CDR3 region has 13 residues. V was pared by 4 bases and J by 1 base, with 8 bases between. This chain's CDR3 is CASSPRPQETQYF. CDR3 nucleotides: TGTGCCAGCAGCCCCCGTCCCCAAGAGACCCAGTACTTC.

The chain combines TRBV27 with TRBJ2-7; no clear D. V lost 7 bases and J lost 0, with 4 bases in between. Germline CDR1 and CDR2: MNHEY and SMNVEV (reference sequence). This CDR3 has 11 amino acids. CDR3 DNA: TGTGCCAGCAAAAGCTCCTACGAGCAGTACTTC. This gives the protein CASKSSYEQYF.

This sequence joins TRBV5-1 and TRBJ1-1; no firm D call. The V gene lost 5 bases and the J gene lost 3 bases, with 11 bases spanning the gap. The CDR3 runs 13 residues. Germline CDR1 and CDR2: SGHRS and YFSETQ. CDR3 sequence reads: CASSIGSDTEAFF. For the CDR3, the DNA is TGCGCCAGCAGTATTGGTTCGGACACTGAAGCTTTCTTT.

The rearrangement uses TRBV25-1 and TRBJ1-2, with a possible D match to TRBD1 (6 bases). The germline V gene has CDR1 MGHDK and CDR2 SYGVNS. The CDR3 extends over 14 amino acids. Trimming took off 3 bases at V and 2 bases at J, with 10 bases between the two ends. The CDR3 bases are TGTGCCAGCAGTGAGGTGACAGGAAACTATGGCTACACCTTC. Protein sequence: CASSEVTGNYGYTF.

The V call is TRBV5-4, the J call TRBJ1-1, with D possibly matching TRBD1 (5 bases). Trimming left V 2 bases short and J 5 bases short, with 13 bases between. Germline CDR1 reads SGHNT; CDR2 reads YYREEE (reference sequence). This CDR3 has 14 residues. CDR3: CASSLGPEGTEAFF. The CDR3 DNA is TGTGCCAGCAGCTTAGGCCCAGAGGGGACTGAAGCTTTCTTT.

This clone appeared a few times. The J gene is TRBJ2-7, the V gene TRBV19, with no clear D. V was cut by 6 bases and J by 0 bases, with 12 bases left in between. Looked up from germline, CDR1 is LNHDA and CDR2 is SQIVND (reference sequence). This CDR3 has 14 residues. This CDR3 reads CASRRATGSYEQYF. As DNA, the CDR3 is TGTGCCAGTAGAAGGGCCACGGGCTCCTACGAGCAGTACTTC.

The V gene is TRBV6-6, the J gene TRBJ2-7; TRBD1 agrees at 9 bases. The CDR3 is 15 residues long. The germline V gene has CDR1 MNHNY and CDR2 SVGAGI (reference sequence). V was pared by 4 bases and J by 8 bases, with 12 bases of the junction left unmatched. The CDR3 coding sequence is TGTGCCAGCAGTTCCGGGGCGGGACAGGGAAGGAAGCAGTACTTC. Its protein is CASSSGAGQGRKQYF.

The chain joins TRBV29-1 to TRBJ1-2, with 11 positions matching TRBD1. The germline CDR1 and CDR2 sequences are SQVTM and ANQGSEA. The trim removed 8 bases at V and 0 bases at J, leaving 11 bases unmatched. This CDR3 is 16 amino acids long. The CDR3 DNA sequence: TGCAGCACAAGTGGGACAGGGGGACTCTCTAACTATGGCTACACCTTC. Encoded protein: CSTSGTGGLSNYGYTF. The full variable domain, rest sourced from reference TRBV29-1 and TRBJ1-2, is SAVISQKPSRDICQRGTSLTIQCQVDSQVTMMFWYRQQPGQSLTLIATANQGSEATYESGFVIDKFPISRPNLTFSTLTVSNMSPEDSSIYLCSTSGTGGLSNYGYTFGSGTRLTVV.

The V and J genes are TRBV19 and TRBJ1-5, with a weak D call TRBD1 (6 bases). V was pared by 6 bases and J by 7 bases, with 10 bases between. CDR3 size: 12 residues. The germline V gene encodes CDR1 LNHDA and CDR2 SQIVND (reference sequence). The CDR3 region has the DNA TGTGCCAGTAGCGGGGGCCGACAGCCCCAGCATTTT. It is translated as CASSGGRQPQHF.

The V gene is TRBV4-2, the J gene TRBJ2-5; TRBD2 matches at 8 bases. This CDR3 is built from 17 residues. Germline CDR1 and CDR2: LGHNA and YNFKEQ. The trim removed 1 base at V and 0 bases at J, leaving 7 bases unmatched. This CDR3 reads CASSQAAGAGYQETQYF. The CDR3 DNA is TGTGCCAGCAGCCAAGCAGCGGGGGCCGGGTACCAAGAGACCCAGTACTTC.

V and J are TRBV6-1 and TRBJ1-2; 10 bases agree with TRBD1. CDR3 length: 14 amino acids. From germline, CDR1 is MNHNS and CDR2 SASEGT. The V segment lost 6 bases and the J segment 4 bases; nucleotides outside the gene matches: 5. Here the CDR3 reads CASRPGQGLYGYTF. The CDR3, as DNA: TGTGCCAGCAGACCGGGACAGGGGCTCTATGGCTACACCTTC.

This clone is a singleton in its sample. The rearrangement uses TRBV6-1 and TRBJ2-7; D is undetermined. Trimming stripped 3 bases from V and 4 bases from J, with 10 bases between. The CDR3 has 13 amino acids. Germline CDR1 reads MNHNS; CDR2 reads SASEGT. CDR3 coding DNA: TGTGCCAGCAGTGATGGAAGTCGGTACGAGCAGTACTTC. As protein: CASSDGSRYEQYF.

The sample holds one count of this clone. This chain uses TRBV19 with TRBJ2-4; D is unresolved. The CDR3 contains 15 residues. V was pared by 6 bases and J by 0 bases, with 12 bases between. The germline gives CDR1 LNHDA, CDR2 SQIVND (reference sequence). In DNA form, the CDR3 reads TGTGCCAGTAGCCATGGTAGATTAGCCAAAAACATTCAGTACTTC. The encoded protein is CASSHGRLAKNIQYF.

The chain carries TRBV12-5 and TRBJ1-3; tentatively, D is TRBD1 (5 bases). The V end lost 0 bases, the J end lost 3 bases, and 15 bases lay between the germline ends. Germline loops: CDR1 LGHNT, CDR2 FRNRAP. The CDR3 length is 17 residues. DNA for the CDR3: TGTGCTAGTGGTTTGGTGAAGAGGTTAGGGGATGGAAACACCATATATTTT. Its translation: CASGLVKRLGDGNTIYF.

The DNA of the CDR3 is TGCAGTGCTAGAGAGAATTTAGAAGCTTTCTTT. Translated, it gives CSARENLEAFF. This sequence joins TRBV20-1 and TRBJ1-1, with unresolved D. Trimming took 0 bases from V and 8 from J, leaving 7 bases between them. Germline CDR1 reads DFQATT; CDR2 reads SNEGSKA (reference sequence). The CDR3 runs to 11 residues.

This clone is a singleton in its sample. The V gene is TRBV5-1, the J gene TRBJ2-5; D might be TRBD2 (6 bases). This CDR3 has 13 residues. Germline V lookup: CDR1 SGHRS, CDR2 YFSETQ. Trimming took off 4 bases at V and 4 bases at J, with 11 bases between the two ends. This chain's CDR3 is CASSRGGGETQYF. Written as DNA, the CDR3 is TGCGCCAGCAGCCGGGGAGGAGGAGAGACCCAGTACTTC. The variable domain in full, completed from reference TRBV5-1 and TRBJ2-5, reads KAGVTQTPRYLIKTRGQQVTLSCSPISGHRSVSWYQQTPGQGLQFLFEYFSETQRNKGNFPGRFSGRQFSNSRSEMNVSTLELGDSALYLCASSRGGGETQYFGPGTRLLVL.

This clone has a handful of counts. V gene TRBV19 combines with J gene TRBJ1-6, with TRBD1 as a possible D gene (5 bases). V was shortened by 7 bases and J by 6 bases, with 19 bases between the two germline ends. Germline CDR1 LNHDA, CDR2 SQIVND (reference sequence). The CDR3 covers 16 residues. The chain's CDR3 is CASTEWGPRGNSPLHF. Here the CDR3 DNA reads TGTGCCAGTACGGAGTGGGGACCTCGGGGTAATTCACCCCTCCACTTT.

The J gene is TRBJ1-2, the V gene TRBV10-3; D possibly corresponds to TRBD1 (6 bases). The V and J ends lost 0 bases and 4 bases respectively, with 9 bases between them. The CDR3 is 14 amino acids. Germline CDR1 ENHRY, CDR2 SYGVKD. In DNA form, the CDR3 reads TGTGCCATCAGTGAGTCGGGGGCTGGCTATGGCTACACCTTC. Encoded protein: CAISESGAGYGYTF.

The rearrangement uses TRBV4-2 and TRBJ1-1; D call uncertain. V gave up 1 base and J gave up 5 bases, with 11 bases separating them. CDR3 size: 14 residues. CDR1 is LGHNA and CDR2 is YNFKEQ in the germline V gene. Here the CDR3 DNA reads TGTGCCAGCAGCCAAGCCCTATCGGTTACTGAAGCTTTCTTT. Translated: CASSQALSVTEAFF.